This TCR beta chain was captured by sequencing in a study of blood T cell repertoires in COVID-19. Study context: The cDNA or gDNA used as material had been derived from T cells, B-cell-depleted T cells, or PBMCs.

Some clones are missing from TCRdb's copy, which holds only in-frame ones; the method was immunoSEQ multiplex PCR. The sample lists about 73,000 clones, around 83% occurring once. With V trimmed by 3 bases and J by 7 bases, 5 bases remained unmatched. CDR1 LNHNV and CDR2 YYDKDF come from the germline V gene (reference sequence). The CDR3 consists of 16 residues. The V and J genes are TRBV15 and TRBJ2-2, with TRBD2 matching 13 bases. Sequenced: peripheral blood. The receptor's source is a woman aged 60-70 years with acute or convalescent COVID-19. The CDR3: CATSRGLAGRSGELFF. The CDR3 DNA is TGTGCCACCAGCAGGGGACTAGCGGGGCGTAGCGGGGAGCTGTTTTTT. Looking up the rest from reference TRBV15 and TRBJ2-2 gives the full variable domain: DAMVIQNPRYQVTQFGKPVTLSCSQTLNHNVMYWYQQKSSQAPKLLFHYYDKDFNNEADTPDNFQSRRPNTSFCFLDIRSPGLGDTAMYLCATSRGLAGRSGELFFGEGSRLTVL.